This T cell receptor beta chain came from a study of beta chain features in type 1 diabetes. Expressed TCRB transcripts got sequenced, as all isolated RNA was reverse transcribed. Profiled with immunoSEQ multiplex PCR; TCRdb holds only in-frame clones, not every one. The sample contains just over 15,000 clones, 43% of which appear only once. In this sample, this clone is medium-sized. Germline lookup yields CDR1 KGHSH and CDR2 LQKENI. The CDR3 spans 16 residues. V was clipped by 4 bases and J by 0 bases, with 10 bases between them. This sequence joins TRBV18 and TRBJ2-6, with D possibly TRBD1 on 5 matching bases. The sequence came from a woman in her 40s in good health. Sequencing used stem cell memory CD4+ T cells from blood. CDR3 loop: CASSQTVRSGANVLTF. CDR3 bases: TGTGCCAGCTCACAGACAGTCCGCTCTGGGGCCAACGTCCTGACTTTC.